Below, one T cell receptor beta chain is given with its context. What it binds is unknown. These data originate in a study of OX40 agonist ivuxolimab in advanced cancers. Whole-study context: At 0.01 to 10 mg/kg, ivuxolimab was administered intravenously to patients every 2 weeks.

Regarding the study as a whole: Average numbers of expanded clones were greater in CD8+ T cells than in CD4+.

The CDR3 contains 14 residues. CDR1 is SEHNR, CDR2 FQNEAQ, per germline (reference sequence). V shed 3 bases and J 4 bases; nucleotides not matched to a gene: 5. Sequencing was performed with immunoSEQ multiplex PCR; in TCRdb, only in-frame clones are kept and a portion is missing. This sample has 60,000 to 80,000 clones; 81% occur once, and the top ten carry 5%. This receptor was identified in an adult with an advanced solid tumor such as melanoma, head and neck, liver or kidney cancer. Sequencing used CD4+ or CD8+ T cells sorted from blood, obtained in a trial of the OX40 agonist ivuxolimab. The rearrangement joins TRBV7-9 to TRBJ2-7, with 8 positions matching TRBD1. The CDR3 sequence is CASSFSGGDYEQYF. CDR3 DNA sequence: TGTGCCAGCAGCTTTTCAGGGGGCGATTACGAGCAGTACTTC. The variable domain in full, completed from reference TRBV7-9 and TRBJ2-7, reads DTGVSQNPRHKITKRGQNVTFRCDPISEHNRLYWYRQTLGQGPEFLTYFQNEAQLEKSRLLSDRFSAERPKGSFSTLEIQRTEQGDSAMYLCASSFSGGDYEQYFGPGTRLTVT.